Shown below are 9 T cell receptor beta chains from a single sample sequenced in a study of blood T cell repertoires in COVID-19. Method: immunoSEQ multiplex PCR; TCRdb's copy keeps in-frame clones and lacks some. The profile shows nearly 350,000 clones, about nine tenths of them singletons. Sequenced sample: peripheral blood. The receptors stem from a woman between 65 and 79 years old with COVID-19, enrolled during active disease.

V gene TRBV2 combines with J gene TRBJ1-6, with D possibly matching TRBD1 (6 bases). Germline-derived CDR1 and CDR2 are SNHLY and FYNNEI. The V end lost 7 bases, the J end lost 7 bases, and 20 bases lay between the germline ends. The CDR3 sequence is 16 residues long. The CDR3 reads CASNLPGGRVNSPLHF. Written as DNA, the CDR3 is TGTGCCAGCAATCTACCTGGGGGCAGGGTAAATTCACCCCTCCACTTT.

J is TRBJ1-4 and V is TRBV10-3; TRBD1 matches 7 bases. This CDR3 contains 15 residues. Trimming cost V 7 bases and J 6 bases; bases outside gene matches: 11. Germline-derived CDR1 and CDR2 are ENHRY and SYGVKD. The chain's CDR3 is CAIIFRDRPYEKLFF. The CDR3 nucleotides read TGTGCCATCATCTTTCGGGACAGACCATATGAAAAACTGTTTTTT.

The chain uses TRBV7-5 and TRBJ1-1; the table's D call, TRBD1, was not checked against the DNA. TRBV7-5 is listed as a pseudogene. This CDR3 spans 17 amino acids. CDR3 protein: CARSLVQGRDVTMKAFF. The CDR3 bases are TGTGCCAGAAGCTTAGTACAGGGGCGCGATGTGACTATGAAAGCTTTCTTT.

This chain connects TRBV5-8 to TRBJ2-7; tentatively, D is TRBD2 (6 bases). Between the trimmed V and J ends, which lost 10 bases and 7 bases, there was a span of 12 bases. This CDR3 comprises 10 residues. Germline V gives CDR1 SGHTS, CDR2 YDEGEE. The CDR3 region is CAGLSPEQYF. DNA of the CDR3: TGTGCCGGACTATCCCCGGAGCAGTACTTC.

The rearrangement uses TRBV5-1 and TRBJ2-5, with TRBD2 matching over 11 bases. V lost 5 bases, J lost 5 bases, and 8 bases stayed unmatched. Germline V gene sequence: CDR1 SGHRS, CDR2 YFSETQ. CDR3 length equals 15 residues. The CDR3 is CASRAGTSGPETQYF. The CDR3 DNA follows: TGCGCCAGCAGGGCCGGGACTAGCGGTCCGGAGACCCAGTACTTC.

CDR3 coding DNA: TGTGCCAGCAGTCCTATCGAGGAGCAGTTCTTC. It is translated as CASSPIEEQFF. The V call is TRBV11-2, the J call TRBJ2-1; D call uncertain. This CDR3 contains 11 residues. Germline CDR1 reads SGHAT; CDR2 reads FQNNGV. V dropped 6 bases and J dropped 10 bases, with 10 bases sitting between them. Full variable domain (remainder filled in from reference TRBV11-2 and TRBJ2-1): EAGVAQSPRYKIIEKRQSVAFWCNPISGHATLYWYQQILGQGPKLLIQFQNNGVVDDSQLPKDRFSAERLKGVDSTLKIQPAKLEDSAVYLCASSPIEEQFFGPGTRLTVL.

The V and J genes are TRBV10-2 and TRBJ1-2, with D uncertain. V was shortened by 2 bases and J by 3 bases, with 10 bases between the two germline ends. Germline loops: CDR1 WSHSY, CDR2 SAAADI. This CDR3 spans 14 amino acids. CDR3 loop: CASSETGSYYGYTF. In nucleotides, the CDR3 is TGCGCCAGCAGTGAGACCGGGAGTTACTATGGCTACACCTTC.

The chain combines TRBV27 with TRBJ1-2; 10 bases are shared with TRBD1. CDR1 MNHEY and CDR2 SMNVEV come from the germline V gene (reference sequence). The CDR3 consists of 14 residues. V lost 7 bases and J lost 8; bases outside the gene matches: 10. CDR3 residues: CASTPTGGAGGYTF. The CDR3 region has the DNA TGTGCCAGCACTCCGACAGGGGGCGCGGGAGGCTACACCTTC.

CDR3: CASKRGSGLTWNTEAFF. CDR3 bases: TGTGCCAGTAAGCGGGGCTCAGGGTTGACTTGGAACACTGAAGCTTTCTTT. V gene TRBV19 combines with J gene TRBJ1-1; possible D gene TRBD1, 5 bases. In germline, CDR1 is LNHDA, CDR2 SQIVND (reference sequence). V shed 7 bases and J shed 1 base, with 22 bases lying between them. CDR3 length equals 17 residues.